A single T cell receptor beta chain is shown here with its context. At one end the junction does not follow the germline gene, possibly because of a read error. The sample originates from a study of tumor-infiltrating lymphocytes in primary liver carcinoma. Study background: The five patients, who were men and women, ranged in age from 30 to 69 years. Samples yielded about 3.5 to 7.5 million productive TCRbeta reads, similar across tissue types.

Synthesis of TCR beta cDNA was carried out from 500 ng total RNA with a constant-region primer. Three nested multiplex PCR rounds, a slightly modified ARM-PCR method, built the TCR beta libraries. Amplification in the first two PCR rounds was performed using TRBV1-TRBV30 forward primers and a C-beta reverse primer for approximately 10 cycles each. Each CDR3 protein is one row after TCRdb ran MiXCR on the multiplex PCR reads. The data contain about 200,000 distinct CDR3 sequences, about 85% of them singletons. Unsorted bulk tissue, roughly 20-32 mg of it, served as the source for co-extraction of RNA and DNA. Germline V CDR1 and CDR2: GTSNPN, SVGIG (reference sequence). The CDR3 is 12 residues long.

The chain combines TRBV30 with TRBJ1-4; D gene ambiguous. Sample: tumor tissue from primary liver carcinoma. This clonotype was sampled from a man aged 35-49 years with primary liver carcinoma and hepatitis B virus infection. The CDR3 nucleotides are TGCGCCTGTCATAACAGAAATGAAAAACTGTTTTTT. Its protein is CACHNRNEKLFF.